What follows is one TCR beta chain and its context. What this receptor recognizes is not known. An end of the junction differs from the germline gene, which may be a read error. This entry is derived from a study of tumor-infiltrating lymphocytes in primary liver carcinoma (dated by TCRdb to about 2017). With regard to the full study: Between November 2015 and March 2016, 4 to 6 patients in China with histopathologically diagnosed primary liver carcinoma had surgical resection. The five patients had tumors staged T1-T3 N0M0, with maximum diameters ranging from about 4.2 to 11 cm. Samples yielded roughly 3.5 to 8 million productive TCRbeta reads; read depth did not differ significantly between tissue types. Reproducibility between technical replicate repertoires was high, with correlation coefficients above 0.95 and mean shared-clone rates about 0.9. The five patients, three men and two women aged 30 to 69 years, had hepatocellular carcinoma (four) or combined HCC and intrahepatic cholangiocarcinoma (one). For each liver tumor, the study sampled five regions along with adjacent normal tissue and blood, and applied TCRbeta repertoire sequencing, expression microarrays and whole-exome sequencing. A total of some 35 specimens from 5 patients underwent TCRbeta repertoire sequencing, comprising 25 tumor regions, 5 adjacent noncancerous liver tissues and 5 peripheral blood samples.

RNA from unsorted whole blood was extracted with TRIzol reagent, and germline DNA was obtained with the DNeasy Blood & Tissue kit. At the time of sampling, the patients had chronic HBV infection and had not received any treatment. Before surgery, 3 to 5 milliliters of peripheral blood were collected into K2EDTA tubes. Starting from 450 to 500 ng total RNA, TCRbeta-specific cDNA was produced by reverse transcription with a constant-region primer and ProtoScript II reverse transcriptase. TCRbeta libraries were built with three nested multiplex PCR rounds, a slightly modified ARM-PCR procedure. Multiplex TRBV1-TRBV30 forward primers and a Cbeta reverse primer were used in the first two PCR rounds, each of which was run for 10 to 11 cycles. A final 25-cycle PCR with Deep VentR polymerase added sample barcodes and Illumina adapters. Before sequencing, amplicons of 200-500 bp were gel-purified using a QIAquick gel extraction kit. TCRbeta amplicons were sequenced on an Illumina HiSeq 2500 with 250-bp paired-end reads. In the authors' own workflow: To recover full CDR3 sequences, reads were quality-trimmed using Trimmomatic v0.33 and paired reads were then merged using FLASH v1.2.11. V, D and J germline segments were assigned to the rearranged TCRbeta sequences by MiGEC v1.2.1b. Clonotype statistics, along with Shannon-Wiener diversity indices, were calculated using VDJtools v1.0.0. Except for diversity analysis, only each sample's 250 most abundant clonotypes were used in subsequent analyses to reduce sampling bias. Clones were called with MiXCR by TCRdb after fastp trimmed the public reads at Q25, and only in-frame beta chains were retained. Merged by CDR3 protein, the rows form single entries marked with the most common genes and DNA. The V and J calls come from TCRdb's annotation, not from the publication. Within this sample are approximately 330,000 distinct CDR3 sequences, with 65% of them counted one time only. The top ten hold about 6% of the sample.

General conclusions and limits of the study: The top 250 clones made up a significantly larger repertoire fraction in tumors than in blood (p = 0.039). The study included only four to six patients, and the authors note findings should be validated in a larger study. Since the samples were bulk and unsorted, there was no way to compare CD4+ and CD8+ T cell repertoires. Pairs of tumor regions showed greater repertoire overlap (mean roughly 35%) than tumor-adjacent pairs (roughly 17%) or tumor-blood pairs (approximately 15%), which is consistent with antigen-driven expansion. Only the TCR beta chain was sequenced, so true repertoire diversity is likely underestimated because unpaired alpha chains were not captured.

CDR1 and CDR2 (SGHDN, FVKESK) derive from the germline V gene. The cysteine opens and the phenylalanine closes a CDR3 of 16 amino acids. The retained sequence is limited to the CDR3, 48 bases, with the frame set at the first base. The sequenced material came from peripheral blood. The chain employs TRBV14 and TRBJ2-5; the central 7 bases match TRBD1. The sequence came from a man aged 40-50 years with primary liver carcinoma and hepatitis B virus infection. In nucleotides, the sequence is TGTGCCAGCAGCCAAGATAAGGGGGCCAATTTTGAGACCCGGTACTTC. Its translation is CASSQDKGANFETRYF.